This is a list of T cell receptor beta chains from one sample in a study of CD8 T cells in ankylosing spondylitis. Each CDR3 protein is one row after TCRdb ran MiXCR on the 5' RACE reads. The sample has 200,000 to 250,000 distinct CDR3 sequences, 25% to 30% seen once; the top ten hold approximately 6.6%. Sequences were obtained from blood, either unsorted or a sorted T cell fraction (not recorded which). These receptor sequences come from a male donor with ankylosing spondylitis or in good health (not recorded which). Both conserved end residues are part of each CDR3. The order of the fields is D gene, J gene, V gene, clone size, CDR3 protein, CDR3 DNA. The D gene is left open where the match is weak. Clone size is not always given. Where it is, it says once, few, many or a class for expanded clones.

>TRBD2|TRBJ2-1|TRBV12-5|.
CASGSPGLAGDEQFF
TGTGCTAGTGGTTCCCCGGGACTAGCGGGGGATGAGCAGTTCTTC
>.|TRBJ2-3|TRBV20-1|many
CSASIGQGPAGVSEQYF
TGCAGTGCTAGTATAGGACAGGGACCGGCGGGAGTAAGCGAGCAGTATTTT
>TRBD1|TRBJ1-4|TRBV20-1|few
CSARTGVNEKLFF
TGCAGTGCCAGGACAGGGGTTAATGAAAAACTGTTTTTT
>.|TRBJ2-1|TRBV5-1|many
CASSLTRGFNEQFF
TGCGCCAGCAGCTTGACGAGGGGATTCAATGAGCAGTTCTTC
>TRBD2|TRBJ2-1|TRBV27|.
CASSLFSGRGIHEQFF
TGTGCCAGCAGTTTATTTAGCGGGAGGGGCATCCATGAGCAGTTCTTC
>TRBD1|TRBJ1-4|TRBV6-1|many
CASSHRTGREKLFF
TGTGCCAGCAGCCACCGGACAGGCCGGGAAAAACTGTTTTTT
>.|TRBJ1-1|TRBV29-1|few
CSVAQTVNTEAFF
TGCAGCGTTGCCCAAACAGTGAACACTGAAGCTTTCTTT
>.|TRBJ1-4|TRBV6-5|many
CASSYSGEKLFF
TGTGCCAGCAGTTACTCTGGCGAAAAACTGTTTTTT
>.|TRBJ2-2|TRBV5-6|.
CASSLGLEVDGGELFF
TGTGCCAGCAGCTTGGGACTGGAGGTGGACGGCGGGGAGCTGTTTTTT
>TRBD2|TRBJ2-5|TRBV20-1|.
CSAWVSGSQYF
TGCAGTGCTTGGGTTAGCGGGTCCCAGTACTTC
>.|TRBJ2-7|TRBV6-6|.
CATRDDTTYEQYF
TGTGCCACCCGGGACGACACAACCTACGAGCAGTACTTC
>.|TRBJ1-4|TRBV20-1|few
CSAEGGSNEKLFF
TGCAGTGCGGAGGGGGGTTCTAATGAAAAACTGTTTTTT
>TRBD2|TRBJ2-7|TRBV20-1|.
CSASQTSGSAEQYF
TGCAGTGCTAGCCAGACTAGCGGCAGCGCAGAGCAGTACTTC
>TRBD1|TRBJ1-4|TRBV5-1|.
CASSFGTVATNEKLFF
TGCGCCAGCAGCTTCGGGACAGTTGCAACTAATGAAAAACTGTTTTTT
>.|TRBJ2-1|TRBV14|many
CASSQGESPWNEQFF
TGTGCCAGCAGCCAAGGGGAGAGCCCTTGGAATGAGCAGTTCTTC
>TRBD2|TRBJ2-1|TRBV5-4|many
CASSSAPATSGRWNEQFF
TGTGCCAGCAGCTCGGCCCCTGCGACTAGCGGGAGGTGGAATGAGCAGTTCTTC
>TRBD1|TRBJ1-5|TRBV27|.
CASSGQGVGQPQHF
TGTGCCAGCAGCGGACAGGGGGTGGGGCAGCCCCAGCATTTT
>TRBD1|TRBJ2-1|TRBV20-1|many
CSASAGTGDHTAQFF
TGCAGTGCTTCGGCAGGGACAGGAGACCACACCGCGCAGTTCTTC
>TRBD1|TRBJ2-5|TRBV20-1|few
CSASRQGALETQYF
TGCAGTGCTAGTAGGCAGGGGGCTTTGGAGACCCAGTACTTC
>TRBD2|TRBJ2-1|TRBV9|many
CASSVGGSVLDEQFF
TGTGCCAGCAGCGTAGGCGGGAGTGTATTGGATGAGCAGTTCTTC
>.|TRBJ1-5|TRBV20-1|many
CSASAGSAQPQHF
TGCAGTGCTTCGGCCGGCTCGGCTCAGCCCCAGCATTTT
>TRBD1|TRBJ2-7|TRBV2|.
CASSEETGALQYF
TGTGCCAGCAGTGAAGAGACAGGGGCACTCCAGTACTTC
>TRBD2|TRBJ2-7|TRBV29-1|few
CSVAGTSGGEQYF
TGCAGCGTTGCGGGGACTAGCGGGGGCGAGCAGTACTTC
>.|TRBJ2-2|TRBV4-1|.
CASSHPPAARDTGELFF
TGCGCCAGCAGCCACCCTCCGGCGGCTCGGGACACCGGGGAGCTGTTTTTT
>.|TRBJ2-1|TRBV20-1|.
CSARDFQTTGGSYNEQFF
TGCAGTGCTAGAGATTTCCAAACAACCGGGGGCTCCTACAATGAGCAGTTCTTC
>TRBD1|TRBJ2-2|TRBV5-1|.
CASSLDRGRSGELFF
TGCGCCAGCAGCTTGGACAGGGGCAGGAGCGGGGAGCTGTTTTTT
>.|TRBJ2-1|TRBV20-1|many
CSASVQSQSNEQFF
TGCAGTGCTAGCGTTCAATCTCAGAGCAATGAGCAGTTCTTC
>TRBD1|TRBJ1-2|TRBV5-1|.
CASSPGPNRGNYGYTF
TGCGCCAGCAGCCCGGGGCCAAACAGGGGGAACTATGGCTACACCTTC
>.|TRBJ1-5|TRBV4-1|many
CASSHVGQRKHQHF
TGCGCCAGCAGCCATGTAGGACAGCGCAAGCACCAGCATTTT
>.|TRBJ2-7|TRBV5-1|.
CASSLGGAPAYEQYF
TGCGCCAGCAGCTTGGGGGGGGCCCCAGCCTACGAGCAGTACTTC
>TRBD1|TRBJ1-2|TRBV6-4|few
CASSDSGTGYGYTF
TGTGCCAGCAGTGACTCAGGGACAGGGTACGGCTACACCTTC
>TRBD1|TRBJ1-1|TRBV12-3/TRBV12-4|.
CASSFSAGGHTEAFF
TGTGCCAGCAGTTTCTCAGCAGGGGGCCACACTGAAGCTTTCTTT
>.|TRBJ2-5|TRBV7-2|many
CASSPGGGLETQYF
TGTGCCAGCAGCCCAGGGGGGGGGTTAGAGACCCAGTACTTC
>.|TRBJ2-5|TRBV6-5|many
CASSYSWTTQETQYF
TGTGCCAGCAGTTACTCGTGGACAACGCAAGAGACCCAGTACTTC
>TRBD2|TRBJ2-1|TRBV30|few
CAWTWGGSGSYNEQFF
TGTGCCTGGACGTGGGGCGGGAGCGGCTCCTACAATGAGCAGTTCTTC
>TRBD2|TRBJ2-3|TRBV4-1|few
CASSQVLTSGSGDTQYF
TGCGCCAGCAGCCAGGTGCTAACTAGCGGGAGTGGAGATACGCAGTATTTT
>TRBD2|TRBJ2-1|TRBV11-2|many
CASSLSTGGPSRSYNEQFF
TGTGCCAGCAGCTTAAGTACGGGAGGGCCCTCTAGGTCCTACAATGAGCAGTTCTTC
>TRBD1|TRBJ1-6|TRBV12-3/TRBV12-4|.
CASGRTGDTPLHF
TGTGCCAGCGGACGGACAGGGGACACACCCCTCCACTTT
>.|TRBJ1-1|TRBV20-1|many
CSARDQGRSVKAFF
TGCAGTGCTAGAGATCAGGGGCGGTCGGTCAAAGCTTTCTTT
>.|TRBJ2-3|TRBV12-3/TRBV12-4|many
CASSPGGTLRTDTQYF
TGTGCCAGCAGTCCCGGGGGGACACTGCGCACAGATACGCAGTATTTT
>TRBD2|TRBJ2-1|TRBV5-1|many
CASSSGPSAGGFNEQFF
TGCGCCAGCAGCTCGGGCCCCTCGGCGGGAGGGTTCAATGAGCAGTTCTTC
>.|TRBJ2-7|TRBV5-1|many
CASSLEGNYEQYF
TGCGCCAGCAGCTTGGAGGGGAACTACGAGCAGTACTTC
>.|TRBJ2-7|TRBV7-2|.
CASSSQGMDPAGYEQHF
TGTGCCAGCAGCTCCCAGGGTATGGATCCCGCAGGCTACGAGCAGCACTTC
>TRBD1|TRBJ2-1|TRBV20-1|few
CSAIRDRQFF
TGCAGTGCTATCCGGGACAGGCAGTTCTTC
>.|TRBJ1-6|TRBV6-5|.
CASSYPRGGSPLHF
TGTGCCAGCAGTTACCCCAGGGGCGGGTCACCCCTCCACTTT
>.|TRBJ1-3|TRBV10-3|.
CAITGASFSGNTIYF
TGTGCCATCACAGGGGCTTCCTTCTCTGGAAACACCATATATTTT
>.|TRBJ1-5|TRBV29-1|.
CSVRATADQPQHF
TGCAGCGTTCGTGCGACGGCAGATCAGCCCCAGCATTTT
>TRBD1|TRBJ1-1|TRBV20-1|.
CSAHGTGGITEAFF
TGCAGTGCACATGGGACAGGGGGCATCACTGAAGCTTTCTTT
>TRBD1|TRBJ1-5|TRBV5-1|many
CASSWDSRQPQHF
TGCGCCAGCAGCTGGGACAGCCGGCAGCCCCAGCATTTT
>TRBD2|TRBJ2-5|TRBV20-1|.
CSARTPRTSLETQYF
TGCAGTGCTAGGACACCACGGACTAGCTTGGAGACCCAGTACTTC
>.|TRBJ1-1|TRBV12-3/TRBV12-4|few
CASAPEPNTEAFF
TGTGCCAGCGCCCCAGAGCCGAACACTGAAGCTTTCTTT
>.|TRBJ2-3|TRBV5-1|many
CASSFILQDTQYF
TGCGCCAGCAGCTTTATCCTCCAGGATACGCAGTATTTT